The 18 T cell receptor beta chains presented below share a single source sample, sequenced in a study of blood T cell repertoires in COVID-19. Here immunoSEQ multiplex PCR was the method, and the copy in TCRdb shows in-frame clones only, minus some. The profile shows over 65,000 clones, approximately 83% of them singletons. The sample comprised peripheral blood. The origin of the receptors is a human donor in a cohort sampled during active COVID-19.

The V gene is TRBV7-6, the J gene TRBJ2-1; 10 bases agree with TRBD1. The J segment lost 7 bases and the V segment lost 1 base, leaving 7 bases of the junction unmatched. The V gene's germline CDR1 is SGHVS and CDR2 FNYEAQ. CDR3 length equals 16 residues. The CDR3 sequence: CASSLGTGTGDNEQFF. DNA of the CDR3: TGTGCCAGCAGCTTAGGAACCGGGACAGGGGATAATGAGCAGTTCTTC.

The rearrangement joins TRBV5-3 to TRBJ2-3; perhaps TRBD1 as D (5 bases). TRBV5-3 qualifies as an ORF whose function is uncertain. The CDR3 length is 14 residues. Trimming removed 2 bases from V and 2 bases from J, with 9 bases in between. The chain's CDR3 is CARSFDSPTDTQYF. CDR3 nucleotide sequence: TGTGCCAGAAGCTTCGACAGCCCCACAGATACGCAGTATTTT.

V and J are TRBV2 and TRBJ1-2; the D gene is possibly TRBD1 (6 bases). The V gene's germline CDR1 is SNHLY and CDR2 FYNNEI. Trimming shortened V by 5 bases and J by 6 bases, and 16 bases separated the two germline ends. The CDR3 length is 14 residues. CDR3 protein: CASSSTGFQDGYTF. CDR3 in DNA: TGTGCCAGCAGTTCAACAGGGTTTCAGGATGGCTACACCTTC.

The chain combines TRBV6-8 with TRBJ1-2, with 9 bases lining up with TRBD1. This CDR3 contains 15 residues. V lost 6 bases to trimming and J lost 4 bases; unmatched junction nucleotides: 9. CDR1 MNHGY and CDR2 SAAAGT come from the germline V gene. Here the CDR3 reads CASREGQGPIYGYTF. In DNA form, the CDR3 reads TGTGCCAGCAGGGAGGGACAGGGACCTATCTATGGCTACACCTTC.

The DNA for the CDR3 is TGTGCCAGCAGGAGGGGACAGGGGAATTCACCCCTCCACTTT. Translating it yields CASRRGQGNSPLHF. This chain connects TRBV2 to TRBJ1-6; TRBD1 matches at 10 bases. Germline assignment: CDR1 SNHLY and CDR2 FYNNEI. V dropped 6 bases and J dropped 7; count of bases not matched to a gene: 3. There are 14 residues in the CDR3.

In its sample, this clone was seen a few times. The CDR3, as DNA: TGTGCTAGTGGCTCTAGGATTCTCTATGGCTACACCTTC. Its translation: CASGSRILYGYTF. The rearrangement joins TRBV12-5 to TRBJ1-2; D is undetermined. Trimming cost V 6 bases and J 4 bases, with 12 bases left between them. Germline values: CDR1 LGHNT, CDR2 FRNRAP. CDR3 length: 13 amino acids.

J is TRBJ2-5 and V is TRBV9; 10 bases are a match to TRBD2. Germline V gene data show CDR1 as SGDLS and CDR2 as YYNGEE. The CDR3 spans 15 residues. The junction had 8 bases not matched to a gene; V was cut back by 4 bases and J by 5 bases. The CDR3 is CASSPYLAGAETQYF. CDR3 nucleotides: TGTGCCAGCAGCCCCTACCTAGCGGGGGCCGAGACCCAGTACTTC. Complete variable domain (other parts from reference TRBV9 and TRBJ2-5): DSGVTQTPKHLITATGQRVTLRCSPRSGDLSVYWYQQSLDQGLQFLIQYYNGEERAKGNILERFSAQQFPDLHSELNLSSLELGDSALYFCASSPYLAGAETQYFGPGTRLLVL.

CDR3 in amino acids: CASTKGRGAGDTQYF. CDR3 in DNA: TGTGCCAGCACCAAAGGGCGGGGGGCCGGAGATACGCAGTATTTT. The rearrangement joins TRBV27 to TRBJ2-3, with 8 nucleotides matching TRBD2. Germline V lookup: CDR1 MNHEY, CDR2 SMNVEV (reference sequence). Trimming took 7 bases from V and 5 from J; bases not matched to a gene: 11. The length of the CDR3 is 15 residues.

The V call is TRBV9, the J call TRBJ1-3; TRBD1 matches at 11 bases. The CDR3 totals 15 residues. Unmatched junction bases numbered 4, after V lost 4 bases and J lost 4 bases. CDR1 is SGDLS and CDR2 is YYNGEE in the germline V gene. The CDR3 loop reads CASSPGTGGGNTIYF. CDR3 in DNA: TGTGCCAGCAGCCCCGGGACAGGGGGAGGAAACACCATATATTTT.

This rearrangement joins TRBV7-9 to TRBJ2-7; unclear D gene. The CDR3 runs to 16 residues. Germline CDR1 reads SEHNR; CDR2 reads FQNEAQ (reference sequence). V lost 5 bases to trimming and J lost 0 bases, with 17 bases between them. CDR3 nucleotide sequence: TGTGCCAGCAGCCCCCGCTATCGTCAGGTCTCCTACGAGCAGTACTTC. Amino acids: CASSPRYRQVSYEQYF.

This sequence joins TRBV7-2 and TRBJ2-7, with 14 nucleotides matching TRBD2. This CDR3 has 16 amino acids. Unmatched junction bases numbered 10, after V lost 10 bases and J lost 2 bases. Germline V gene data show CDR1 as SGHTA and CDR2 as FQGNSA. The CDR3: CATRPGLAGAAYEQYF. The CDR3 DNA sequence: TGTGCCACAAGACCGGGACTAGCGGGGGCCGCCTACGAGCAGTACTTC.

This chain links TRBV19 with TRBJ2-1, with 8 positions matching TRBD1. This CDR3 has 15 amino acids. The V gene end was trimmed by 6 bases and the J gene end by 2 bases; junction bases not matched to a gene: 6. In germline, CDR1 is LNHDA, CDR2 SQIVND (reference sequence). The CDR3 sequence is CASSLSGGAYNEQFF. CDR3 DNA: TGTGCCAGTAGCCTTTCAGGGGGCGCCTACAATGAGCAGTTCTTC.

The rearrangement links TRBV27 to TRBJ1-2; 10 nucleotides match TRBD1. CDR1 and CDR2 (germline): MNHEY, SMNVEV (reference sequence). The CDR3 sequence is 15 residues long. V dropped 5 bases and J dropped 3; count of bases not matched to a gene: 6. The CDR3 reads CASSQGQGSHYGYTF. Here the CDR3 DNA reads TGTGCCAGCAGTCAGGGACAGGGGAGCCACTATGGCTACACCTTC.

This clone was seen only once. V is TRBV7-9 and J is TRBJ2-2, with 7 bases that match TRBD1. Germline assignment: CDR1 SEHNR and CDR2 FQNEAQ (reference sequence). This CDR3 spans 15 amino acids. With V trimmed by 5 bases and J by 3 bases, 6 bases remained unmatched. The chain's CDR3 is CASSIRQGDTGELFF. In DNA, the CDR3 is TGTGCCAGCAGCATAAGACAGGGCGACACCGGGGAGCTGTTTTTT.

The V call is TRBV7-6, the J call TRBJ1-6; D uncertain. Trimming removed 1 base from V and 3 bases from J, with 7 bases in between. The CDR3 extends over 15 amino acids. The germline V gene has CDR1 SGHVS and CDR2 FNYEAQ. CDR3 bases: TGTGCCAGCAGCTTAGGGTCGGTCTATAATTCACCCCTCCACTTT. It translates to CASSLGSVYNSPLHF.

In its sample, this clone was seen a few times. This chain connects TRBV5-1 to TRBJ1-6; the match to TRBD1 covers 7 bases. The CDR3 covers 15 residues. Looked up from germline, CDR1 is SGHRS and CDR2 is YFSETQ. The V gene end was trimmed by 6 bases and the J gene end by 5 bases; junction bases not matched to a gene: 8. The CDR3 DNA reads TGCGCCAGCACCGAACAGGGGAACCATAATTCACCCCTCCACTTT. This codes for CASTEQGNHNSPLHF.

This clone was observed once. One junction end disagrees with the germline gene, perhaps due to a read error. The chain links TRBV7-9 to TRBJ1-5, with 7 bases that match TRBD1. The CDR3 totals 14 residues. Germline V CDR1 and CDR2: SEHNR, FQNEAQ (reference sequence). The chain's CDR3 is CASSLGDSIQPQHF. The CDR3 DNA reads TGTGCCAGCAGCTTAGGGGACAGCATTCAGCCCCAGCATTTT.

The chain carries TRBV10-3 and TRBJ2-3; 10 bases map to TRBD2. Germline V gene lookup returns CDR1 ENHRY and CDR2 SYGVKD. The CDR3 runs to 15 residues. V gave up 2 bases and J gave up 6 bases; unmatched junction bases: 5. CDR3 coding DNA: TGTGCCATCAGTGAGAATAGCGGGGGGATGGATACGCAGTATTTT. This translates into CAISENSGGMDTQYF.